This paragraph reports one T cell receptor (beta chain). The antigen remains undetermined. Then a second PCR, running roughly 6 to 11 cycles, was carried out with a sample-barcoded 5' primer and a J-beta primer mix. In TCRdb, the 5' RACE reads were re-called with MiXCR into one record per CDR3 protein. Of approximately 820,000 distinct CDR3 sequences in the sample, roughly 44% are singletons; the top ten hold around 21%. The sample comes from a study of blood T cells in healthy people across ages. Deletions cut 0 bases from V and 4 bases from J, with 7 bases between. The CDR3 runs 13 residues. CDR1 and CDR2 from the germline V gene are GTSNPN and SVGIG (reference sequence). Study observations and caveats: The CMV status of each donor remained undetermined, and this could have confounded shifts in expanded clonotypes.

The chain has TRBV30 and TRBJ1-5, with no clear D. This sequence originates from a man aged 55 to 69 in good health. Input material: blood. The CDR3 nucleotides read TGTGCCTGGAGTGTACAGACGAATCAGCCCCAGCATTTT. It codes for CAWSVQTNQPQHF.